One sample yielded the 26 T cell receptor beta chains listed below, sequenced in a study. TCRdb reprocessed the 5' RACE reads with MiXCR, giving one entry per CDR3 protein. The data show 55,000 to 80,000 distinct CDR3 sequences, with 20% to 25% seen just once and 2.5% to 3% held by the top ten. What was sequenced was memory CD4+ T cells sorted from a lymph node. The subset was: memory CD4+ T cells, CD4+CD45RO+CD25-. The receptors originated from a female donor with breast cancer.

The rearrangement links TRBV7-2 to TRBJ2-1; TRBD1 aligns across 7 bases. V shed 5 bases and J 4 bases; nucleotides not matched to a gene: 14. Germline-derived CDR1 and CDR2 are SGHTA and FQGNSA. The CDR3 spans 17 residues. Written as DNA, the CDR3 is TGTGCCAGCAGCCCCAAAGGTCCACAGGGGTTATACAATGAGCAGTTCTTC. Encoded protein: CASSPKGPQGLYNEQFF.

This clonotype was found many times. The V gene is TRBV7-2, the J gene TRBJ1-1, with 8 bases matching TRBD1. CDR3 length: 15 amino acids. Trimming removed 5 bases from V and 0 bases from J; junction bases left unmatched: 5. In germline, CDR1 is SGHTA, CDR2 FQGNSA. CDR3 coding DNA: TGTGCCAGCAGCGGGGGACAGGCCATGAACACTGAAGCTTTCTTT. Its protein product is CASSGGQAMNTEAFF.

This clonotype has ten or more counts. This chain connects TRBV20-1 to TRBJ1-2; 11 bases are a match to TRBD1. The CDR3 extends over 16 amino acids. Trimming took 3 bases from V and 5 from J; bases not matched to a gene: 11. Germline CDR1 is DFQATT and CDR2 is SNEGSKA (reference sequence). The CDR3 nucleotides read TGCAGTGCTAGTGGTGGACAGGGGGCGCTTCCTTATGGCTACACCTTC. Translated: CSASGGQGALPYGYTF.

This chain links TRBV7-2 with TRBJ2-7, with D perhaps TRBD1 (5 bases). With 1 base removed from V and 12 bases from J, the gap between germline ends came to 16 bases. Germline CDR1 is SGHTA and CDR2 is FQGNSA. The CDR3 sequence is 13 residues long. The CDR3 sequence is CASSLGSGNAPYF. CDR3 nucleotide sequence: TGTGCCAGCAGCTTAGGTTCAGGGAACGCCCCGTACTTC. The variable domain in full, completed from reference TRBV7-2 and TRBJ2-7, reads GAGVSQSPSNKVTEKGKDVELRCDPISGHTALYWYRQSLGQGLEFLIYFQGNSAPDKSGLPSDRFSAERTGGSVSTLTIQRTQQEDSAVYLCASSLGSGNAPYFGPGTRLTVT.

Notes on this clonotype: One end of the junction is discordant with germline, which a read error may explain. CDR3 sequence (DNA): TGCGACAGCAGCCCTTATAGGACTAGCGGTAGCACAGATACGCAGTATTTT. It yields the protein CDSSPYRTSGSTDTQYF. The J gene is TRBJ2-3, the V gene TRBV4-1; 10 bases match TRBD2. The CDR3 totals 17 residues. CDR1 MGHRA and CDR2 YSYEKL come from the germline V gene.

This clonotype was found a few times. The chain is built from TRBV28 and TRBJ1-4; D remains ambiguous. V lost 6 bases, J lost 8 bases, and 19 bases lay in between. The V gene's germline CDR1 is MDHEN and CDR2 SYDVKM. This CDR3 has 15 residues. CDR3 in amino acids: CASSLYGSVEEKLFF. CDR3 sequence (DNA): TGTGCCAGCAGCCTCTACGGGTCGGTGGAGGAAAAACTGTTTTTT. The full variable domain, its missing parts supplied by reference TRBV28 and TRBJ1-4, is DVKVTQSSRYLVKRTGEKVFLECVQDMDHENMFWYRQDPGLGLRLIYFSYDVKMKEKGDIPEGYSVSREKKERFSLILESASTNQTSMYLCASSLYGSVEEKLFFGSGTQLSVL.

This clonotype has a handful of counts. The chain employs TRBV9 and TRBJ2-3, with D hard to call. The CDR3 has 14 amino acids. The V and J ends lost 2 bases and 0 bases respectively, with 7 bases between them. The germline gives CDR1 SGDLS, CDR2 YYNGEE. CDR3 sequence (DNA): TGTGCCAGCAGCGTGGGCGGAAGCACAGATACGCAGTATTTT. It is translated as CASSVGGSTDTQYF.

DNA for the CDR3: TGCGCCAGCAGCCCCTTGGCGGCCCAGGGGGATACGCAGTATTTT. Amino acid sequence: CASSPLAAQGDTQYF. The genes are TRBV5-1 and TRBJ2-3; D possibly corresponds to TRBD1 (6 bases). The CDR3 has 15 amino acids. CDR1 is SGHRS and CDR2 is YFSETQ in the germline V gene. V gave up 4 bases and J gave up 6 bases, with 18 bases separating them.

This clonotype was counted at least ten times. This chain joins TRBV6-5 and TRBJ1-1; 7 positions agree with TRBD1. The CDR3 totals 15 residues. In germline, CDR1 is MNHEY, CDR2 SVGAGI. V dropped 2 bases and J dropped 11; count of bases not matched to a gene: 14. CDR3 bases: TGTGCCAGCAGTTACATTAACAGGGGTGTGGGGGTGGCTTTCTTT. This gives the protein CASSYINRGVGVAFF.

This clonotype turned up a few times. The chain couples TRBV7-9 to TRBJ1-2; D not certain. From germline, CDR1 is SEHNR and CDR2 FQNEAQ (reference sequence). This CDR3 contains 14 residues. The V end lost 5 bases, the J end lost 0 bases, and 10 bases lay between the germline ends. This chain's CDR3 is CASSTASSNYGYTF. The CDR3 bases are TGTGCCAGCAGCACTGCCTCTTCTAACTATGGCTACACCTTC.

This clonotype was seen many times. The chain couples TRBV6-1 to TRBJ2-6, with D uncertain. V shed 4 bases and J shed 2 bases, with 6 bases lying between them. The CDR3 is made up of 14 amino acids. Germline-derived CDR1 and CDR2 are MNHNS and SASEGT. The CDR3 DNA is TGTGCCAGCAGTGGGGCAGCTGGGGCCAACGTCCTGACTTTC. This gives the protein CASSGAAGANVLTF.

CDR3 amino acids: CASSQIAKNIQYF. DNA for the CDR3: TGTGCCAGCAGCCAGATAGCCAAAAACATTCAGTACTTC. This rearrangement joins TRBV6-1 to TRBJ2-4; unclear D gene. Trimming removed 6 bases at V and 0 bases at J, with 6 bases between. The CDR3 runs to 13 residues. Germline CDR1 reads MNHNS; CDR2 reads SASEGT.

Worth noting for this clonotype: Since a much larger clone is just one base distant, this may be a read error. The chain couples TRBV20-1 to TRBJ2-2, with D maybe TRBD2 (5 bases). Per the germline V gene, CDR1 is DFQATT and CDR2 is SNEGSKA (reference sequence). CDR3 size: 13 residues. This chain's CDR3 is CSARGSKPGKLFF. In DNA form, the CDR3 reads TGCAGTGCTAGAGGGAGCAAGCCCGGGAAGCTGTTTTTT.

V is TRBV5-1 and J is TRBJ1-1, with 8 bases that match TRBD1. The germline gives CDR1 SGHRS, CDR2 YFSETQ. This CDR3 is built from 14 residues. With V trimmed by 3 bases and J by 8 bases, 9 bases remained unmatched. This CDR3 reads CASSSGTGGREAFF. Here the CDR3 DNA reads TGCGCCAGCAGCTCCGGGACAGGTGGTAGAGAAGCTTTCTTT.

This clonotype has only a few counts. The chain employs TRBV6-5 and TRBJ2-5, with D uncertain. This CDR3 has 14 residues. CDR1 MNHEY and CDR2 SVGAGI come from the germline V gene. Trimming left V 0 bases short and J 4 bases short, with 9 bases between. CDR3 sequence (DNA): TGTGCCAGCAGTTACTCGTCCGGTAGAGAGACCCAGTACTTC. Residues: CASSYSSGRETQYF.

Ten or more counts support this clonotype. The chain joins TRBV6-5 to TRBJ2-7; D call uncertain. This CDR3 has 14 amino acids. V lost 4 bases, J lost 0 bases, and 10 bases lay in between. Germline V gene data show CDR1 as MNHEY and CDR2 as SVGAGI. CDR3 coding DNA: TGTGCCAGCAGTTCCCCGGAAATCTCCTACGAGCAGTACTTC. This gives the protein CASSSPEISYEQYF.

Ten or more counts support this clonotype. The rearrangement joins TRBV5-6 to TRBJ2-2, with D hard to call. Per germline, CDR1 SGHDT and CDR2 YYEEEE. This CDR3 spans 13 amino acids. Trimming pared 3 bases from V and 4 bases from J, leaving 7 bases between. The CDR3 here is CASSSRGTGELFF. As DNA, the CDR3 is TGTGCCAGCAGCTCCCGAGGCACCGGGGAGCTGTTTTTT.

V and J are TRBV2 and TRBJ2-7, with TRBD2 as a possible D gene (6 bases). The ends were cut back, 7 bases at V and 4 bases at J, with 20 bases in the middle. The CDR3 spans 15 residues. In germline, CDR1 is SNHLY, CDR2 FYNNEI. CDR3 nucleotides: TGTGCCAGCACCTTATCTCGGGGCCGGGGGTACGAGCAGTACTTC. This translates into CASTLSRGRGYEQYF.

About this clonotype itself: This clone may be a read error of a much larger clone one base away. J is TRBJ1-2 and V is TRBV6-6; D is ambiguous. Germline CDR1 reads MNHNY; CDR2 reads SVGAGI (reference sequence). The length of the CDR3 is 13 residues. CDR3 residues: CAGSYTANYGYTF. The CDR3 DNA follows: TGTGCCGGCAGTTACACAGCTAACTATGGCTACACCTTC.

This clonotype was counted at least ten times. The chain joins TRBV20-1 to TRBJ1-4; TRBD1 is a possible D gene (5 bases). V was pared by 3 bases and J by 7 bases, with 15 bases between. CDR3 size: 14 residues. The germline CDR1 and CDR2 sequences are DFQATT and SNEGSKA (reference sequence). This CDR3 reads CSARDWGGGEKLFF. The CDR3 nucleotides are TGCAGTGCTAGGGACTGGGGGGGTGGTGAAAAACTGTTTTTT.

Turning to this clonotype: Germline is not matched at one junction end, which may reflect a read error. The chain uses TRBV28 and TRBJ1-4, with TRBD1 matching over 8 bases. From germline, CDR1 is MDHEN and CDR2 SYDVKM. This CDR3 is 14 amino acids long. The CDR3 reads CACSPQGADEKLFF. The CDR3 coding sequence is TGTGCCTGCAGCCCTCAGGGGGCGGATGAAAAACTGTTTTTT. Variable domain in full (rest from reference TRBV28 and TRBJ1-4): DVKVTQSSRYLVKRTGEKVFLECVQDMDHENMFWYRQDPGLGLRLIYFSYDVKMKEKGDIPEGYSVSREKKERFSLILESASTNQTSMYLCACSPQGADEKLFFGSGTQLSVL.

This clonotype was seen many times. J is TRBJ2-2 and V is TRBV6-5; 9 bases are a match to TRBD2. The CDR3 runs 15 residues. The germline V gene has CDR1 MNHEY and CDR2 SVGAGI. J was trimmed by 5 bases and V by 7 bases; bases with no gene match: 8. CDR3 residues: CASIGLAGQTGELFF. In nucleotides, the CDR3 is TGTGCCAGCATCGGGCTAGCGGGACAGACCGGGGAGCTGTTTTTT.

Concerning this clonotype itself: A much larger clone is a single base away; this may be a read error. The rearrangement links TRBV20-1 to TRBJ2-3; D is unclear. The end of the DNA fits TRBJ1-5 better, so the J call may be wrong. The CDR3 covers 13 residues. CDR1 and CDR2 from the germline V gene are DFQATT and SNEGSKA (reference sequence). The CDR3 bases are TGCAGTTGGCCCAGCGGGAGGACGGATACGCAGCATTTT. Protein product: CSWPSGRTDTQHF.

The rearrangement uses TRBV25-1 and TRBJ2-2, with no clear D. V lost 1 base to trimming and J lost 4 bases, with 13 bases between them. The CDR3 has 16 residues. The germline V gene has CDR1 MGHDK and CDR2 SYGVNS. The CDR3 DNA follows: TGTGCCAGCAGTGAATCGGCCGACGAGATCACCGGGGAGCTGTTTTTT. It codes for CASSESADEITGELFF.

The CDR3 nucleotides are TGTGCCAGCAGCGTCCGAGCGGGGACCCAGTACTTC. Translating gives CASSVRAGTQYF. The rearrangement links TRBV11-1 to TRBJ2-5; TRBD2 might be the D (6 bases). Germline CDR1 reads SGHAT; CDR2 reads FQDESV (reference sequence). Deletions cut 5 bases from V and 7 bases from J, with 11 bases between. The CDR3 is 12 residues long. The variable domain in full, with the rest retrieved from reference TRBV11-1 and TRBJ2-5, is EAEVAQSPRYKITEKSQAVAFWCDPISGHATLYWYRQILGQGPELLVQFQDESVVDDSQLPKDRFSAERLKGVDSTLKIQPAELGDSAMYLCASSVRAGTQYFGPGTRLLVL.

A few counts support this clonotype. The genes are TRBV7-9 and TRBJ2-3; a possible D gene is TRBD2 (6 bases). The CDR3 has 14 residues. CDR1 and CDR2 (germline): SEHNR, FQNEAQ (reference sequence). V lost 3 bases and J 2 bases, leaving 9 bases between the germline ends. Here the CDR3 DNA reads TGTGCCAGCAGCTTGACTAGGGACACAGATACGCAGTATTTT. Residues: CASSLTRDTDTQYF. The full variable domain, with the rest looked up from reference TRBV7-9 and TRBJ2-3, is DTGVSQNPRHKITKRGQNVTFRCDPISEHNRLYWYRQTLGQGPEFLTYFQNEAQLEKSRLLSDRFSAERPKGSFSTLEIQRTEQGDSAMYLCASSLTRDTDTQYFGPGTRLTVL.